These 32 T cell receptor beta chains were all obtained from the same sample, sequenced in a study of blood T cell repertoires in COVID-19. Libraries were prepared by immunoSEQ multiplex PCR; TCRdb keeps only in-frame clonotypes and omits some of them. Here the sample spans some 110,000 clones, around nine tenths being singletons. Material: peripheral blood. These receptors were obtained from a man aged 45-65 years with COVID-19, enrolled during active disease.

V usage is TRBV5-1 and J usage is TRBJ2-5; TRBD2 matches 7 bases. This CDR3 is 16 amino acids long. J was trimmed by 0 bases and V by 1 base; bases with no gene match: 6. Germline V CDR1 and CDR2: SGHRS, YFSETQ. CDR3 residues: CASSLFASGDQETQYF. DNA of the CDR3: TGCGCCAGCAGCTTGTTCGCTAGCGGAGACCAAGAGACCCAGTACTTC.

CDR3: CASSPSFAGSGNTIYF. Written as DNA, the CDR3 is TGTGCCAGCTCACCTTCCTTCGCGGGCTCTGGAAACACCATATATTTT. This sequence joins TRBV18 and TRBJ1-3; D gene ambiguous. V was clipped by 3 bases and J by 0 bases, with 12 bases between them. CDR3 length: 16 residues. Looked up from germline, CDR1 is KGHSH and CDR2 is LQKENI.

The table lists this clone with a few counts. CDR3 in amino acids: CASGLLSGNTIYF. CDR3 in DNA: TGTGCCAGCGGACTCCTCTCTGGAAACACCATATATTTT. The V and J genes are TRBV27 and TRBJ1-3; D unresolved. V lost 8 bases and J 0 bases, leaving 8 bases between the germline ends. The CDR3 consists of 13 residues. Germline V gene data show CDR1 as MNHEY and CDR2 as SMNVEV (reference sequence).

The sample holds one count of this clone. The CDR3 protein is CASSGLAAKETQYF. As DNA, the CDR3 is TGTGCCAGCAGCGGACTAGCGGCTAAAGAGACCCAGTACTTC. This sequence joins TRBV3-1 (or the pseudogene TRBV3-2) and TRBJ2-5, with 10 bases identical to TRBD2. Germline trimming cut 5 bases from V and 3 bases from J; bases unmatched to any gene: 3. The CDR3 runs to 14 residues. Per germline, CDR1 LGHDT and CDR2 YNNKEL (reference sequence).

The V call is TRBV9, the J call TRBJ2-1, with D hard to call. Trimming took 0 bases from V and 3 from J, leaving 19 bases between them. The CDR3 runs 18 residues. Germline lookup yields CDR1 SGDLS and CDR2 YYNGEE. Here the CDR3 reads CASSVGPGQRTIYNEQFF. The CDR3, as DNA: TGTGCCAGCAGCGTAGGTCCCGGCCAGCGAACAATCTACAATGAGCAGTTCTTC.

V gene TRBV2 combines with J gene TRBJ1-6, with 9 bases fitting TRBD1. Germline V CDR1 and CDR2: SNHLY, FYNNEI. Trimming removed 6 bases from V and 0 bases from J; junction bases left unmatched: 3. This CDR3 contains 16 residues. CDR3 nucleotide sequence: TGTGCCAGCAGAGGGACAGGGAGCTCCTATAATTCACCCCTCCACTTT. Amino acid sequence: CASRGTGSSYNSPLHF.

The CDR3 DNA reads TGTGCCAGCAGGGGACTAGTCAATGAGCAGTTCTTC. Encoded protein: CASRGLVNEQFF. This rearrangement joins TRBV6-5 to TRBJ2-1; 8 positions match TRBD2. The V gene end was trimmed by 6 bases and the J gene end by 6 bases; junction bases not matched to a gene: 1. Germline-derived CDR1 and CDR2 are MNHEY and SVGAGI. This CDR3 is built from 12 residues.

This clone was observed once. This chain joins TRBV14 and TRBJ2-1; TRBD1 matches 7 bases. The V segment lost 1 base and the J segment 4 bases; nucleotides outside the gene matches: 4. The CDR3 totals 15 residues. The germline V gene encodes CDR1 SGHDN and CDR2 FVKESK. The CDR3 sequence: CASSQVGRGYNEQFF. The CDR3 DNA sequence: TGTGCCAGCAGCCAAGTAGGCAGGGGGTACAATGAGCAGTTCTTC.

This clone was found once. The rearrangement uses TRBV25-1 and TRBJ2-5; TRBD2 is a possible D gene (6 bases). Per germline, CDR1 MGHDK and CDR2 SYGVNS. The CDR3 spans 16 residues. Trimming stripped 4 bases from V and 1 base from J, with 16 bases between. In DNA, the CDR3 is TGTGCCAGCAGTGGGGGGGTGAGTTTTCGCCAAGAGACCCAGTACTTC. This translates into CASSGGVSFRQETQYF.

J is TRBJ2-7 and V is TRBV6-4; 9 nucleotides align to TRBD1. The J segment lost 6 bases and the V segment lost 7 bases, leaving 22 bases of the junction unmatched. The CDR3 sequence is 18 residues long. CDR1 and CDR2 (germline): MRHNA, SNTAGT. CDR3 sequence (DNA): TGTGCCAGCATGAAGAGAGACAGGGGGATGTGGAGGAGTTCCGAGCAGTACGTC. It translates to CASMKRDRGMWRSSEQYV.

The chain combines TRBV7-9 with TRBJ1-2; D not certain. The length of the CDR3 is 14 residues. V lost 4 bases and J 4 bases, leaving 13 bases between the germline ends. Germline V gives CDR1 SEHNR, CDR2 FQNEAQ (reference sequence). CDR3 nucleotide sequence: TGTGCCAGCAGCTCGGGAAAGGGCGTCTATGGCTACACCTTC. Its translation is CASSSGKGVYGYTF.

The chain has TRBV7-2 and TRBJ2-2; D may be TRBD1 (6 bases). The CDR3 runs 15 residues. V lost 5 bases, J lost 1 base, and 11 bases lay in between. Germline CDR1 SGHTA, CDR2 FQGNSA. DNA for the CDR3: TGTGCCAGCAGCCTAGGACAGTTGAACACCGGGGAGCTGTTTTTT. It yields the protein CASSLGQLNTGELFF.

A remark on this clone: This CDR3 is also generated by other DNA sequences in the sample. This chain joins TRBV15 and TRBJ1-5, with D possibly being TRBD1 (5 bases). The CDR3 consists of 15 residues. Trimming removed 1 base from V and 1 base from J, with 8 bases in between. The V gene's germline CDR1 is LNHNV and CDR2 YYDKDF (reference sequence). CDR3: CATSRGGGSNQPQHF. In nucleotides, the CDR3 is TGTGCCACCAGCAGAGGGGGGGGGAGCAATCAGCCCCAGCATTTT.

The gene calls are TRBV24-1 and TRBJ2-1; D possibly corresponds to TRBD2 (5 bases). Germline CDR1 KGHDR, CDR2 SFDVKD. The CDR3 length is 13 residues. The V gene lost 3 bases and the J gene lost 5 bases, with 7 bases spanning the gap. This chain's CDR3 is CATSDERNNEQFF. As DNA, the CDR3 is TGTGCCACCAGTGATGAGCGGAACAATGAGCAGTTCTTC.

V gene TRBV20-1 combines with J gene TRBJ2-7; perhaps TRBD1 as D (6 bases). This CDR3 has 14 amino acids. V was cut by 3 bases and J by 4 bases, with 16 bases left in between. Germline assignment: CDR1 DFQATT and CDR2 SNEGSKA (reference sequence). The CDR3 DNA reads TGCAGTGCTAGTCAGGGGTTAATTAATTACGAGCAGTACTTC. It is translated as CSASQGLINYEQYF.

The chain combines TRBV7-9 with TRBJ1-1; 7 positions agree with TRBD1. The CDR3 length is 14 residues. The J segment lost 0 bases and the V segment lost 10 bases, leaving 8 bases of the junction unmatched. Germline CDR1 SEHNR, CDR2 FQNEAQ (reference sequence). CDR3 in DNA: TGTGCCACTCGCCCGGGACAGTTGAACACTGAAGCTTTCTTT. Protein product: CATRPGQLNTEAFF.

The chain uses TRBV6-2 or TRBV6-3 and TRBJ1-1; no reliable D call. The CDR3 has 13 residues. Trimming stripped 6 bases from V and 6 bases from J, with 14 bases between. Germline values: CDR1 MNHEY, CDR2 SVGEGT. This chain's CDR3 is CASSHPGSPEAFF. The DNA of the CDR3 is TGTGCCAGCAGCCACCCGGGGAGCCCTGAAGCTTTCTTT.

This chain links TRBV6-5 with TRBJ1-5, with D possibly being TRBD1 (5 bases). This CDR3 spans 13 amino acids. V was pared by 4 bases and J by 6 bases, with 10 bases between. Germline values: CDR1 MNHEY, CDR2 SVGAGI. The CDR3 sequence is CASSFRAGQPQHF. The CDR3, as DNA: TGTGCCAGCAGTTTCAGGGCCGGTCAGCCCCAGCATTTT.

This clone was seen once. The rearrangement links TRBV9 to TRBJ2-5; no firm D call. The germline V gene has CDR1 SGDLS and CDR2 YYNGEE. The CDR3 is 16 residues long. V gave up 0 bases and J gave up 5 bases, with 17 bases separating them. The CDR3 protein is CASSVDTFIARETQYF. The CDR3 DNA reads TGTGCCAGCAGCGTAGATACTTTCATCGCACGGGAGACCCAGTACTTC.

The chain carries TRBV7-2 and TRBJ1-2, with no clear D. This CDR3 spans 12 amino acids. Germline CDR1 and CDR2: SGHTA and FQGNSA. Trimming removed 0 bases from V and 3 bases from J, with 2 bases in between. CDR3 sequence (DNA): TGTGCCAGCAGCTTAGCCGACTATGGCTACACCTTC. Protein: CASSLADYGYTF.

The rearrangement joins TRBV9 to TRBJ2-5; D ambiguous. Trimming cost V 4 bases and J 2 bases, with 6 bases left between them. This CDR3 is 12 amino acids long. Germline lookup yields CDR1 SGDLS and CDR2 YYNGEE. DNA for the CDR3: TGTGCCAGCAGCACAGATCAAGAGACCCAGTACTTC. Translation: CASSTDQETQYF.

The rearrangement links TRBV30 to TRBJ2-5; 7 bases match TRBD2. The junction had 4 bases not matched to a gene; V was cut back by 2 bases and J by 4 bases. CDR3 size: 13 residues. Germline values: CDR1 GTSNPN, CDR2 SVGIG (reference sequence). For the CDR3, the DNA is TGTGCCTGGAGTATCGCGGGAGTAGAGACCCAGTACTTC. This gives the protein CAWSIAGVETQYF.

The chain couples TRBV5-1 to TRBJ1-1; 8 bases align to TRBD1. J lost 1 base, V lost 2 bases, and 10 bases had no gene match. Germline V CDR1 and CDR2: SGHRS, YFSETQ. CDR3 length: 17 amino acids. CDR3 DNA sequence: TGCGCCAGCAGCTTTTCACCATTCGGGACAGGGAACACTGAAGCTTTCTTT. Translated: CASSFSPFGTGNTEAFF.

This chain joins TRBV28 and TRBJ1-4; D gene unclear. Trimming took 5 bases from V and 4 from J, leaving 20 bases between them. The CDR3 is 17 residues long. CDR1 and CDR2 (germline): MDHEN, SYDVKM. The CDR3: CASSLLGSAELNEKLFF. DNA for the CDR3: TGTGCCAGCAGTCTTCTCGGGTCCGCAGAACTTAATGAAAAACTGTTTTTT.

J is TRBJ2-1 and V is TRBV5-1; a possible D gene is TRBD2 (6 bases). Trimming shortened V by 4 bases and J by 2 bases, and 16 bases separated the two germline ends. CDR3 size: 16 residues. Looked up from germline, CDR1 is SGHRS and CDR2 is YFSETQ. The CDR3 coding sequence is TGCGCCAGCAGCCTCTCTGGGAGCGGGCCCTACAATGAGCAGTTCTTC. Translating gives CASSLSGSGPYNEQFF. The full variable domain, its missing parts supplied by reference TRBV5-1 and TRBJ2-1, is KAGVTQTPRYLIKTRGQQVTLSCSPISGHRSVSWYQQTPGQGLQFLFEYFSETQRNKGNFPGRFSGRQFSNSRSEMNVSTLELGDSALYLCASSLSGSGPYNEQFFGPGTRLTVL.

This clone was detected only a few times. The chain combines TRBV27 with TRBJ1-2; D perhaps matches TRBD1 (6 bases). The CDR3 totals 14 residues. The V and J ends lost 6 bases and 8 bases respectively, with 19 bases between them. Germline CDR1 reads MNHEY; CDR2 reads SMNVEV (reference sequence). The chain's CDR3 is CASRRSRGSGGYTF. The CDR3 DNA reads as TGTGCCAGCAGGCGGAGCAGGGGATCAGGGGGCTACACCTTC.

This rearrangement joins TRBV28 to TRBJ1-5; D call uncertain. Germline values: CDR1 MDHEN, CDR2 SYDVKM. CDR3 length: 15 residues. V gave up 4 bases and J gave up 4 bases, with 14 bases separating them. The CDR3 loop is CASSSVSAVNQPQHF. The CDR3, as DNA: TGTGCCAGCAGTTCGGTTAGTGCGGTTAATCAGCCCCAGCATTTT.

The chain carries TRBV4-2 and TRBJ2-3; 8 bases are shared with TRBD2. The J segment lost 0 bases and the V segment lost 4 bases, leaving 6 bases of the junction unmatched. CDR1 is LGHNA, CDR2 YNFKEQ, per germline. The CDR3 runs 16 residues. The CDR3 is CASSRTTSASTDTQYF. CDR3 in DNA: TGTGCCAGCAGCCGTACGACTAGCGCAAGCACAGATACGCAGTATTTT.

This chain joins TRBV28 and TRBJ1-1; 7 bases align to TRBD1. CDR1 and CDR2 from the germline V gene are MDHEN and SYDVKM. The CDR3 covers 16 residues. The V and J ends lost 5 bases and 0 bases, in that order; junction bases with no gene match: 9. CDR3 nucleotides: TGTGCCAGCAGTCCCGGGACAGCCACTTTGAACACTGAAGCTTTCTTT. This gives the protein CASSPGTATLNTEAFF.

The genes are TRBV19 and TRBJ1-1; 8 nucleotides agree with TRBD1. The CDR3 totals 15 residues. Germline V gene data show CDR1 as LNHDA and CDR2 as SQIVND (reference sequence). After removal of 5 bases from V and 1 base from J, the junction contained 6 bases not matched to a gene. The CDR3 sequence: CASSSTGTGNTEAFF. DNA of the CDR3: TGTGCCAGTAGTTCGACCGGGACAGGGAACACTGAAGCTTTCTTT.

The rearrangement links TRBV27 to TRBJ1-3, with 10 bases identical to TRBD1. With V trimmed by 6 bases and J by 2 bases, 4 bases remained unmatched. CDR3 size: 15 residues. Germline V gene lookup returns CDR1 MNHEY and CDR2 SMNVEV (reference sequence). CDR3 sequence (DNA): TGTGCCAGCAGGAGAGACAGGGGGCCTGGAAACACCATATATTTT. This encodes CASRRDRGPGNTIYF.

The chain combines TRBV30 with TRBJ1-5, with D maybe TRBD1 (6 bases). V was pared by 0 bases and J by 7 bases, with 13 bases between. The CDR3 has 14 amino acids. CDR1 and CDR2 (germline): GTSNPN, SVGIG (reference sequence). This CDR3 is CAWSVGGEGQPQHF. For the CDR3, the DNA is TGTGCCTGGAGTGTAGGGGGTGAAGGGCAGCCCCAGCATTTT.